These 21 T cell receptor beta chains were sequenced from one sample in a study of T cell repertoires in cytomegalovirus infection (dated by TCRdb to about 2019). Sequencer: Illumina HiSeq 1500. TCRdb reran the public reads through fastp at Q25 and MiXCR, keeping productive beta chains. Duplicate CDR3 protein sequences are folded into a single record with the most common DNA and genes. Recorded for this sample are some 170,000 distinct CDR3 sequences; about 17% of them occurred a single time. Less than 25% of the sample is held by the ten biggest clonotypes. Sequenced: CD8+ T cells from PBMCs. These receptors originate from a human donor in good health (CMV status not recorded). Some clones in this sample may be carry-over from other donors' samples.

CDR3 nucleotide sequence: TGTGCCAGCAAGGGACTAGCGACCAATGAGCAGTTCTTC. It specifies CASKGLATNEQFF. The chain links TRBV27 to TRBJ2-1, with 10 bases lining up with TRBD2. J lost 6 bases, V lost 7 bases, and 3 bases had no gene match. The germline gives CDR1 MNHEY, CDR2 SMNVEV (reference sequence). This CDR3 is 13 amino acids long.

V is TRBV6-5 and J is TRBJ2-3; tentatively, D is TRBD1 (5 bases). CDR1 is MNHEY and CDR2 is SVGAGI in the germline V gene. The CDR3 spans 15 residues. V lost 2 bases to trimming and J lost 4 bases, with 13 bases between them. CDR3 sequence: CASSYVQGVADTQYF. CDR3 DNA sequence: TGTGCCAGCAGTTACGTGCAGGGCGTCGCAGATACGCAGTATTTT.

The V call is TRBV7-8, the J call TRBJ1-1; D is perhaps TRBD1 (5 bases). V was cut by 7 bases and J by 2 bases, with 11 bases left in between. CDR3 length: 13 residues. Germline CDR1 and CDR2: SGHVS and FQNEAQ. The CDR3 loop reads CASTKGVNTEAFF. CDR3 nucleotides: TGTGCCAGCACCAAAGGGGTAAACACTGAAGCTTTCTTT. Complete variable domain (other parts from reference TRBV7-8 and TRBJ1-1): GAGVSQSPRYKVAKRGQDVALRCDPISGHVSLFWYQQALGQGPEFLTYFQNEAQLDKSGLPSDRFFAERPEGSVSTLKIQRTQQEDSAVYLCASTKGVNTEAFFGQGTRLTVV.

This clonotype was counted between two and nine times. This sequence joins TRBV6-5 and TRBJ1-2; D uncertain. V was pared by 2 bases and J by 2 bases, with 21 bases between. Looked up from germline, CDR1 is MNHEY and CDR2 is SVGAGI. The CDR3 contains 18 residues. CDR3 nucleotide sequence: TGTGCCAGCAGTTACGGCTATCGTTCGGGGAGAGGGAACTATGGCTACACCTTC. It is translated as CASSYGYRSGRGNYGYTF.

The rearrangement joins TRBV6-6 to TRBJ1-1, with TRBD1 matching over 7 bases. The germline V gene has CDR1 MNHNY and CDR2 SVGAGI (reference sequence). Trimming took 0 bases from V and 3 from J; bases not matched to a gene: 7. The CDR3 contains 16 residues. CDR3 sequence reads: CASSYSRGAGDTEAFF. CDR3 coding DNA: TGTGCCAGCAGTTACTCCAGGGGGGCGGGGGACACTGAAGCTTTCTTT.

The sample holds a few counts of this clonotype. The gene calls are TRBV7-2 and TRBJ1-1; 7 positions match TRBD1. Germline V gene data show CDR1 as SGHTA and CDR2 as FQGNSA. This CDR3 has 15 residues. The V gene end was trimmed by 0 bases and the J gene end by 4 bases; junction bases not matched to a gene: 5. The CDR3 DNA is TGTGCCAGCAGCTTAGCGCGGGAGGGGGCCACTGAAGCTTTCTTT. Encoded protein: CASSLAREGATEAFF.

The V call is TRBV7-8, the J call TRBJ2-1; 11 bases fit TRBD2. The germline gives CDR1 SGHVS, CDR2 FQNEAQ. The trim removed 1 base at V and 0 bases at J, leaving 5 bases unmatched. The CDR3 runs 18 residues. The CDR3 region is CASSLGLAGGTSYNEQFF. CDR3 bases: TGTGCCAGCAGCTTAGGCCTAGCGGGGGGAACCTCCTACAATGAGCAGTTCTTC. Combining the CDR3 with reference TRBV7-8 and TRBJ2-1 gives the whole variable domain GAGVSQSPRYKVAKRGQDVALRCDPISGHVSLFWYQQALGQGPEFLTYFQNEAQLDKSGLPSDRFFAERPEGSVSTLKIQRTQQEDSAVYLCASSLGLAGGTSYNEQFFGPGTRLTVL.

J is TRBJ2-1 and V is TRBV24-1; D call uncertain. The CDR3 is 11 residues long. CDR1 KGHDR and CDR2 SFDVKD come from the germline V gene. V was cut by 9 bases and J by 8 bases, with 10 bases left in between. The CDR3 nucleotides read TGTGCCACCCGAATGGCCCATGAGCAGTTCTTC. Translation gives CATRMAHEQFF.

The chain links TRBV2 to TRBJ2-1; D is undetermined. This CDR3 has 13 residues. The germline V gene encodes CDR1 SNHLY and CDR2 FYNNEI. With 2 bases removed from V and 10 bases from J, the gap between germline ends came to 12 bases. CDR3 sequence: CASSESALGEQFF. DNA of the CDR3: TGTGCCAGCAGTGAATCGGCGCTTGGGGAGCAGTTCTTC. The variable domain in full, completed from reference TRBV2 and TRBJ2-1, reads EPEVTQTPSHQVTQMGQEVILRCVPISNHLYFYWYRQILGQKVEFLVSFYNNEISEKSEIFDDQFSVERPDGSNFTLKIRSTKLEDSAMYFCASSESALGEQFFGPGTRLTVL.

V is TRBV11-1 and J is TRBJ2-7, with 7 bases aligning to TRBD1. The CDR3 has 15 residues. Germline CDR1 is SGHAT and CDR2 is FQDESV (reference sequence). With 5 bases clipped from V and 3 bases from J, the junction kept 10 bases outside the gene matches. The CDR3 loop reads CASSATGTEDYEQYF. In nucleotides, the CDR3 is TGTGCCAGCAGCGCTACCGGGACAGAGGACTACGAGCAGTACTTC.

This clonotype has just a few counts. V gene TRBV2 combines with J gene TRBJ1-5, with D maybe TRBD1 (5 bases). The germline V and J ends were trimmed by 7 bases and 2 bases, with 12 bases remaining between them. CDR3 length: 14 residues. The germline gives CDR1 SNHLY, CDR2 FYNNEI. Here the CDR3 DNA reads TGTGCCAGCAAAGTTGACAGTCGCAATCAGCCCCAGCATTTT. Its translation is CASKVDSRNQPQHF.

A few counts support this clonotype. The chain is built from TRBV6-5 and TRBJ1-2; weak D call: TRBD1 (5 bases). The CDR3 spans 16 residues. Deletions cut 0 bases from V and 6 bases from J, with 17 bases between. The V gene's germline CDR1 is MNHEY and CDR2 SVGAGI. CDR3 bases: TGTGCCAGCAGTTACTCACCAGGGTTGTCCAAAGATGGCTACACCTTC. Encoded protein: CASSYSPGLSKDGYTF.

The chain links TRBV12-3 or TRBV12-4 to TRBJ1-1; D is ambiguous. V gave up 4 bases and J gave up 5 bases, with 5 bases separating them. The CDR3 loop spans 11 amino acids. The CDR3 loop is CASSSGTEAFF. The CDR3 DNA reads as TGTGCCAGCAGTTCGGGGACTGAAGCTTTCTTT.

The CDR3 nucleotides read TGTGCCAGCAGTTACGGGGACAGGGGGCTGGAGACCCAGTACTTC. This gives the protein CASSYGDRGLETQYF. The chain uses TRBV6-2 or TRBV6-3 and TRBJ2-5, with 12 bases aligning to TRBD1. Germline V CDR1 and CDR2: MNHEY, SVGEGT. The length of the CDR3 is 15 residues. The junction had 3 bases not matched to a gene; V was cut back by 2 bases and J by 5 bases.

This chain uses TRBV5-1 with TRBJ2-7; 8 positions agree with TRBD1. CDR1 and CDR2 (germline): SGHRS, YFSETQ. V gave up 6 bases and J gave up 7 bases; unmatched junction bases: 3. CDR3 length: 11 residues. The chain's CDR3 is CASTGGREQYF. In DNA, the CDR3 is TGCGCCAGCACAGGGGGCAGGGAGCAGTACTTC. The full variable domain, its missing parts supplied by reference TRBV5-1 and TRBJ2-7, is KAGVTQTPRYLIKTRGQQVTLSCSPISGHRSVSWYQQTPGQGLQFLFEYFSETQRNKGNFPGRFSGRQFSNSRSEMNVSTLELGDSALYLCASTGGREQYFGPGTRLTVT.

This chain joins TRBV20-1 and TRBJ1-5; no definite D call. This CDR3 contains 14 residues. The germline gives CDR1 DFQATT, CDR2 SNEGSKA (reference sequence). V was trimmed by 0 bases and J by 0 bases, leaving 6 bases between them. The CDR3: CSARDQDSNQPQHF. The CDR3 DNA follows: TGCAGTGCTAGAGACCAGGATAGCAATCAGCCCCAGCATTTT.

This clonotype was seen a handful of times. Written as DNA, the CDR3 is TGTGCCAGCAGCCCACTCTTTGAGGAGCTGTTTTTT. This codes for CASSPLFEELFF. This sequence joins TRBV7-2 and TRBJ2-2; unclear D gene. Trimming took off 5 bases at V and 10 bases at J, with 11 bases between the two ends. Germline V CDR1 and CDR2: SGHTA, FQGNSA. The CDR3 runs to 12 residues. Filled out from reference TRBV7-2 and TRBJ2-2, the complete variable domain reads GAGVSQSPSNKVTEKGKDVELRCDPISGHTALYWYRQSLGQGLEFLIYFQGNSAPDKSGLPSDRFSAERTGGSVSTLTIQRTQQEDSAVYLCASSPLFEELFFGEGSRLTVL.

The chain is built from TRBV29-1 and TRBJ1-2; perhaps TRBD1 as D (6 bases). CDR1 and CDR2 (germline): SQVTM, ANQGSEA. Deletions cut 4 bases from V and 7 bases from J, with 19 bases between. The CDR3 has 14 residues. The CDR3 spells CSVVRAGAVFGYTF. The CDR3, as DNA: TGCAGCGTTGTGAGGGCAGGGGCTGTCTTTGGCTACACCTTC.

The rearrangement uses TRBV7-9 and TRBJ2-7, with a weak D call TRBD1 (6 bases). The CDR3 contains 12 residues. Germline lookup yields CDR1 SEHNR and CDR2 FQNEAQ (reference sequence). The V end was cut by 4 bases, the J end by 6 bases, with 10 bases between. CDR3 in amino acids: CASSSDRSEQYF. The CDR3 bases are TGTGCCAGCAGCTCAGACAGGTCCGAGCAGTACTTC.

The chain links TRBV9 to TRBJ2-1, with D perhaps TRBD1 (5 bases). This CDR3 comprises 16 residues. CDR1 and CDR2 (germline): SGDLS, YYNGEE. The germline V and J ends were trimmed by 0 bases and 4 bases, with 14 bases remaining between them. CDR3 protein: CASSVGALTGYNEQFF. The DNA for the CDR3 is TGTGCCAGCAGCGTAGGGGCATTAACAGGATACAATGAGCAGTTCTTC. Using reference TRBV9 and TRBJ2-1 for the parts outside the CDR3, the full variable domain is DSGVTQTPKHLITATGQRVTLRCSPRSGDLSVYWYQQSLDQGLQFLIQYYNGEERAKGNILERFSAQQFPDLHSELNLSSLELGDSALYFCASSVGALTGYNEQFFGPGTRLTVL.

This clonotype has just a few counts. The chain is built from TRBV7-9 and TRBJ1-1, with D hard to call. In germline, CDR1 is SEHNR, CDR2 FQNEAQ (reference sequence). V dropped 2 bases and J dropped 0 bases, with 16 bases sitting between them. The CDR3 length is 17 residues. CDR3 in amino acids: CASSLKPLTAMNTEAFF. The CDR3 DNA reads as TGTGCCAGCAGCTTAAAACCCCTAACAGCCATGAACACTGAAGCTTTCTTT. Complete variable domain (other parts from reference TRBV7-9 and TRBJ1-1): DTGVSQNPRHKITKRGQNVTFRCDPISEHNRLYWYRQTLGQGPEFLTYFQNEAQLEKSRLLSDRFSAERPKGSFSTLEIQRTEQGDSAMYLCASSLKPLTAMNTEAFFGQGTRLTVV.